Reported below is one TCR beta chain. Among Cohort 3 donors, those recovered had two negative PCRs, clearance, or symptom resolution. Authors' processing steps: Reference gene primer amplification gave estimated nucleated cell counts. Profiling relied on immunoSEQ multiplex PCR, and the TCRdb table lists in-frame clones only, not all of them. V and J calls and clone size are copied from that table; D and trimming were computed from the DNA. The sample records hundreds of thousands of clones, around 90% being singletons. The data derive from a study of blood T cell repertoires in COVID-19. Looking at the study overall: Spain, Italy and the United States supplied samples that represented acute and convalescent COVID-19.

J was trimmed by 0 bases and V by 5 bases; bases with no gene match: 0. The germline CDR1 and CDR2 sequences are GTSNPN and SVGIG (reference sequence). The CDR3 covers 14 residues. The sequenced sample consisted of PBMCs or T cells enriched from blood (not recorded which). This receptor was obtained from a woman aged 45-59 years who had recovered from COVID-19. The chain employs TRBV30 and TRBJ2-3, with 12 bases aligning to TRBD2. The CDR3, as DNA: TGTGCCTGGGGACTAGCGGGAAGCACAGATACGCAGTATTTT. It specifies CAWGLAGSTDTQYF.